This TCR beta chain was identified in a study of T cell responses to AZD1222 COVID-19 vaccine. Sequencing used immunoSEQ multiplex PCR; TCRdb keeps in-frame clones, though not all of them. The profile shows around 160,000 clones, 82% of them singletons. Germline values: CDR1 MDHEN, CDR2 SYDVKM. The V gene lost 8 bases and the J gene lost 5 bases, with 14 bases spanning the gap. The CDR3 runs to 13 residues. This sequence originates from an adult in good health. The sequencing here drew on peripheral blood, taken on day 0 of MenACWY control vaccination. This chain joins TRBV28 and TRBJ2-3, with D possibly being TRBD1 (5 bases). The CDR3 DNA is TGTGCCAGCCAGGGTCCCCCGTTAGATACGCAGTATTTT. It codes for CASQGPPLDTQYF.